This T cell receptor (beta chain) comes out of a study of blood T cells in healthy people across ages. A second PCR of about 7 to 12 cycles used a sample-barcoded 5' primer and a J-beta primer mix. TCRdb re-called the 5' RACE reads through MiXCR, storing one row per CDR3 protein. The sample holds hundreds of thousands of distinct CDR3 sequences, around 26% seen once. Study results and caveats: Those diversity estimates obtained from one million T cells were thought to be underestimates.

With respect to this clonotype: Its matching antigen is unknown. A single base separates this from a much larger clone, so it may be a read error.

The TCR sequence derives from a woman older than 75 in good health. Source material: blood.

This CDR3 is CASSLGVQGAAGELFF. In DNA, the CDR3 is TGTGCCAGCAGCTTAGGGGTACAGGGGGCCGCCGGGGAGCTGTTTTTT. J is TRBJ2-2 and V is TRBV7-2; TRBD1 agrees at 9 bases. Looked up from germline, CDR1 is SGHTA and CDR2 is FQGNSA. The CDR3 is made up of 16 amino acids. J lost 6 bases, V lost 1 base, and 6 bases had no gene match. Using reference TRBV7-2 and TRBJ2-2 for the parts outside the CDR3, the full variable domain is GAGVSQSPSNKVTEKGKDVELRCDPISGHTALYWYRQSLGQGLEFLIYFQGNSAPDKSGLPSDRFSAERTGGSVSTLTIQRTQQEDSAVYLCASSLGVQGAAGELFFGEGSRLTVL.